The source of this T cell receptor (beta chain) is a study of beta chain features in type 1 diabetes (dated by TCRdb to between 2017 and 2018). In the study overall: Mean age, gender distribution, total cell number and subset yield were not different between patients and healthy donors. Regulatory and stem cell-like memory subsets were isolated from only 8 patients and about eight healthy donors, whereas naive and central memory subsets came from all 30 or so donors. A total of some 100,000,000 sorted cells were examined across all samples, and a strong correlation was observed between cell number per subset and RNA yield. The study compared the TCRB repertoires of sorted circulating CD4+ T cell subsets in recently diagnosed type 1 diabetes patients with those in matched healthy donors.

The entire amount of isolated RNA was reverse transcribed using the High Capacity cDNA Reverse Transcription Kit, so the sequenced TCRB transcripts were expressed ones. Deep immunoSEQ sequencing was applied to naive, central memory and regulatory T cell samples, giving an average of roughly 3.5 million total reads per sample. Sorted cells were lysed in RLT buffer and RNA was extracted with DNase-treated RNeasy Micro or Mini kits, depending on cell number. To prevent cross-contamination, each cell subset was processed individually, whereas patient and healthy donor samples were processed jointly. The immunoSEQ multiplex PCR was used to amplify TCRB sequences from cDNA, generating 87-bp fragments that spanned the CDR3 region. Sequencing of the amplicons was performed on the Illumina HiSeq platform. The study's processing was this. Synthetic template baselines were used to correct PCR bias computationally, reads within Hamming distance 2 were collapsed together, and singletons that could not be merged were discarded. Reads were aligned to IMGT to assign V, D and J genes, CDR3 length, and insertions or deletions at six rearrangement sites. Within each subset, clonotype counts were normalized to sorted cell number, and only after that were true diversity and Gini coefficients computed with the tcR R package. Repertoire sharing was quantified using the overlap coefficient calculated on TCRB nucleotide sequences. Out-of-frame TCRB sequences from naive cells were analyzed to stand in for the pre-selection repertoire. TCRdb retrieved this table from immuneACCESS and kept in-frame rearrangements only. Not all clones are present; in checked studies, unresolved V genes account for under half, and no reason is known for the remainder. The DNA gave D and trimming, while V, J and clone size come from that table. Recorded for this sample are 860,000 or so clones; 17% of them occurred a single time. 0.02% to 0.025% of the sample lies in the top ten.

On the study overall, not on this receptor specifically: At VDJ recombination sites, type 1 diabetes patients had fewer insertions and more deleted nucleotides, which implies abnormalities in thymic rearrangement. In all four CD4+ subsets, TCRB CDR3 length was moderately but significantly shorter in type 1 diabetes patients. Because cDNA was sequenced instead of genomic DNA, highly expressing activated cells could be over-represented, though the groups showed no difference in activation or CD3 levels. Naive, central memory and regulatory TCRB repertoires appeared to be more alike among patients than among healthy donors. Because the HLA sub-analyses included only small numbers of individuals, any influence of HLA type on TCRB rearrangement was left unresolved. Shorter templates might be favored by PCR, yet because patient and control samples were amplified and corrected together, any such skew would affect both groups equally.

Each donor gave one peripheral blood draw, roughly 0.11 L on average, collected into heparinised tubes. Using a panel that included CD45RO, CCR7, CD25, CD127, CD95 and CD27, naive, central memory, regulatory and stem cell-like memory CD4+ T cells were sorted on a BD FACSAria II. A purity above 98% was achieved for all sorted populations. PBMCs were separated immediately by Lymphoprep density gradient centrifugation and were stained directly, without being cultured. So that batch effects would be minimized, each experiment stained and sorted samples in pairs, pairing one healthy donor with one patient. This clone occurred a few times. Its antigen is currently not known. Qualities for individual bases were not recorded, and no much larger clone is one base off. CDR1 and CDR2 were assigned from the germline V gene as SGHDN and FVKESK. Trimming removed 1 base from V and 8 bases from J, leaving 26 bases between the germline ends. The CDR3 runs 18 amino acids, cysteine and phenylalanine included. Only the CDR3 portion is preserved as DNA: 54 bases, with reading frame beginning at the first base.

The chain uses TRBV14 and TRBJ1-2, with a weak D call of TRBD1 (5 bases match). This TCR was sampled from a woman between 18 and 30 years old in good health. Sample: naive CD4+ T cells from blood. What this sample's cell subset or site label stands for: true naive CD4+ T cells. The nucleotides are TGTGCCAGCAGCCAAGGCTGGTACGACAGTTTCGTGTCTGGAGGCTACACCTTC. Its translation reads: CASSQGWYDSFVSGGYTF.